The next 9 T cell receptor beta chains were all read from a single sample in a study of glioma-infiltrating T cells. Amplification of TCR alpha and beta CDR3 regions from RNA used iRepertoire nested multiplex PCR. One entry per CDR3 protein, called by TCRdb with MiXCR from the multiplex PCR reads. Of under 200,000 distinct CDR3 sequences listed, 43% were seen once; the top ten hold roughly 5.5%. Input material: glioma tissue, nonneoplastic brain tissue, or PBMCs (not recorded which). The receptors come from a human donor with low-grade glioma or glioblastoma, undergoing nonglioma brain surgery, or in good health (not recorded which).

The chain employs TRBV7-9 and TRBJ2-3, with D perhaps TRBD2 (5 bases). V lost 7 bases and J 1 base, leaving 15 bases between the germline ends. The CDR3 loop spans 15 amino acids. Germline loops: CDR1 SEHNR, CDR2 FQNEAQ (reference sequence). The CDR3, as DNA: TGTGCCAGCAAACTAGGGAGCATTGGCACAGATACGCAGTATTTT. This encodes CASKLGSIGTDTQYF.

The V call is TRBV2, the J call TRBJ2-7, with TRBD2 matching 11 bases. This CDR3 has 15 residues. Germline V gene lookup returns CDR1 SNHLY and CDR2 FYNNEI. V gave up 5 bases and J gave up 7 bases; unmatched junction bases: 10. As DNA, the CDR3 is TGTGCCAGCAGTACTAGCGGGAGTATAGGGAATGAGCAGTACTTC. It specifies CASSTSGSIGNEQYF.

For this clonotype: Being one base from a much bigger clone, this may be a read error. This chain joins TRBV5-1 and TRBJ2-7; D remains unclear. CDR3 length equals 13 residues. V shed 2 bases and J shed 2 bases, with 8 bases lying between them. From germline, CDR1 is SGHRS and CDR2 YFSETQ. In nucleotides, the CDR3 is TGCGCCAGCAGCTTAAGGGTTGCCTACGAGCAGTACTTC. Translated, it gives CASSLRVAYEQYF.

This clonotype appeared many times. The gene calls are TRBV28 and TRBJ1-1; D unclear. The CDR3 loop spans 13 amino acids. Per germline, CDR1 MDHEN and CDR2 SYDVKM. The V gene lost 2 bases and the J gene lost 6 bases, with 10 bases spanning the gap. The CDR3 loop reads CASSLAREPEAFF. CDR3 coding DNA: TGTGCCAGCAGTTTAGCAAGGGAGCCTGAAGCTTTCTTT.

This clonotype was seen only once. Compared with germline, one end of the junction differs, possibly owing to a read error. The chain combines TRBV6-2 or TRBV6-3 with TRBJ2-7, with 13 bases lining up with TRBD2. The CDR3 length is 16 residues. Germline CDR1 MNHEY, CDR2 SVGEGT. The CDR3 DNA sequence: TGTGCCAGAAGTTCTCCGGGACTAGCGGGGAAATACGAGCGGTACTTC. It specifies CARSSPGLAGKYERYF.

This clonotype showed up many times. This chain connects TRBV20-1 to TRBJ1-1; D remains unclear. Trimming took 3 bases from V and 1 from J, leaving 21 bases between them. Germline-derived CDR1 and CDR2 are DFQATT and SNEGSKA (reference sequence). The CDR3 loop spans 17 amino acids. The CDR3 spells CSASPPVPGTGNTEAFF. The CDR3 coding sequence is TGCAGTGCTAGTCCGCCCGTCCCGGGAACGGGGAACACTGAAGCTTTCTTT.

This clonotype was seen ten or more times. At one of its ends the junction is not consistent with the germline gene, which may arise from a read error. J is TRBJ1-1 and V is TRBV20-1, with D possibly being TRBD1 (5 bases). Germline values: CDR1 DFQATT, CDR2 SNEGSKA (reference sequence). This CDR3 has 10 amino acids. The CDR3 reads CSALPGLRHF. CDR3 sequence (DNA): TGCAGTGCTTTACCGGGACTTCGCCATTTT.

This clonotype has at least ten counts. This sequence joins TRBV6-6 and TRBJ2-3; 8 bases map to TRBD2. Germline lookup yields CDR1 MNHNY and CDR2 SVGAGI (reference sequence). V shed 2 bases and J 0 bases; nucleotides not matched to a gene: 4. The CDR3 has 16 amino acids. DNA for the CDR3: TGTGCCAGCAGTTACATAGCGGGGTCTAGCACAGATACGCAGTATTTT. Its protein product is CASSYIAGSSTDTQYF.

To note about this clonotype: The junction shows a germline mismatch at one end, possibly a read error. Here the CDR3 reads CASSGGTANTKAFF. In nucleotides, the CDR3 is TGTGCGAGCAGTGGTGGGACAGCGAACACTAAAGCTTTCTTT. J is TRBJ1-1 and V is TRBV6-2 or TRBV6-3; 7 bases map to TRBD1. Germline V gives CDR1 MNHEY, CDR2 SVGEGT. The CDR3 spans 14 residues.